Sequencing of this T cell receptor beta chain was carried out in a study of radiation and T cells in renal cell carcinoma. Time point in this sample: blood 2 weeks post-SBRT. Stated treatment: 15 Gy SBRT to primary tumor, nephrectomy 4 weeks later. Serial blood draws occurred at baseline and 2 and 4 weeks post-SBRT. Sequenced by immunoSEQ multiplex PCR; TCRdb stores in-frame clones only, minus some. The data hold roughly 130,000 clones, with 75% to 90% observed a single time. V lost 4 bases to trimming and J lost 7 bases, with 8 bases between them. Per germline, CDR1 ENHRY and CDR2 SYGVKD. CDR3 length equals 13 residues.

The TCR sequence derives from a woman in her sixties with renal cell carcinoma. The material was blood, obtained from a patient whose treatment included radiotherapy and nephrectomy. This sequence joins TRBV10-3 and TRBJ1-6; D remains unclear. The CDR3 region is CAISGATNSPLHF. CDR3 DNA: TGTGCCATCAGTGGGGCTACAAATTCACCCCTCCACTTT.